This T cell receptor beta chain was recovered during a study of OX40 agonist ivuxolimab in advanced cancers. Study information: From roughly 20 to 79 years was the age range, with a mean of approximately 58 years, and around 84% were male.

The study, taken as a whole, reports: With doses of 0.1-3.0 mg/kg, partial responders showed among the lowest clonal expansion. At 0.1 to 3.0 mg/kg, CD4+ and CD8+ blood T cells expanded clonally by week 6.

This clone was seen a few times. Its antigen remains unknown. The identical CDR3 is also encoded by other nucleotide sequences in the sample. Profiling relied on immunoSEQ multiplex PCR, and the TCRdb table lists in-frame clones only, not all of them. The sample holds about 69,000 clones; over 60% are singletons and the top ten take 2% to 2.5%. Germline CDR1 is LNHDA and CDR2 is SQIVND (reference sequence). The CDR3 has 14 amino acids. V was pared by 4 bases and J by 0 bases, with 7 bases between. This material consisted of CD4+ or CD8+ T cells sorted from blood, taken in a trial of the OX40 agonist ivuxolimab. V usage is TRBV19 and J usage is TRBJ1-3; tentatively, D is TRBD1 (6 bases). The TCR originated in an adult with an advanced solid tumor such as melanoma, head and neck, liver or kidney cancer. The CDR3 reads CASSTGASGNTIYF. The CDR3 bases are TGTGCCAGTAGTACAGGGGCCTCTGGAAACACCATATATTTT.